Below are 6 T cell receptor beta chains sequenced from a single sample in a study of blood T cell repertoires in COVID-19. Profiling relied on immunoSEQ multiplex PCR, and the TCRdb table lists in-frame clones only, not all of them. The data contain approximately 230,000 clones, about 83% of them singletons. What was sequenced was peripheral blood. The origin of the receptors is a man older than 75 with acute or convalescent COVID-19.

The chain carries TRBV5-1 and TRBJ1-4, with TRBD1 matching over 12 bases. The CDR3 has 20 amino acids. V lost 5 bases to trimming and J lost 0 bases; unmatched junction nucleotides: 14. Germline V lookup: CDR1 SGHRS, CDR2 YFSETQ. CDR3 sequence: CASSSEMGQGAFSTNEKLFF. Here the CDR3 DNA reads TGCGCCAGCAGTAGTGAAATGGGACAGGGGGCCTTCTCAACTAATGAAAAACTGTTTTTT.

V is TRBV7-6 and J is TRBJ2-7; 7 positions match TRBD1. J lost 3 bases, V lost 2 bases, and 7 bases had no gene match. This CDR3 has 15 residues. The germline CDR1 and CDR2 sequences are SGHVS and FNYEAQ. The CDR3 coding sequence is TGTGCCAGCAGCTTACGCTCGGCAGGGGGCTACGAGCAGTACTTC. Translation: CASSLRSAGGYEQYF. Complete variable domain (other parts from reference TRBV7-6 and TRBJ2-7): GAGVSQSPRYKVTKRGQDVALRCDPISGHVSLYWYRQALGQGPEFLTYFNYEAQQDKSGLPNDRFSAERPEGSISTLTIQRTEQRDSAMYRCASSLRSAGGYEQYFGPGTRLTVT.

This clone was seen once. The chain uses TRBV27 and TRBJ1-3; no clear D gene. The CDR3 totals 14 residues. Trimming left V 2 bases short and J 0 bases short, with 5 bases between. Looked up from germline, CDR1 is MNHEY and CDR2 is SMNVEV (reference sequence). CDR3 protein: CASSLTDSGNTIYF. The CDR3 coding sequence is TGTGCCAGCAGTTTAACAGACTCTGGAAACACCATATATTTT.

The rearrangement uses TRBV7-8 and TRBJ2-7; D gene unclear. From germline, CDR1 is SGHVS and CDR2 FQNEAQ. This CDR3 has 15 residues. The V and J ends lost 1 base and 0 bases respectively, with 10 bases between them. The CDR3 region has the DNA TGTGCCAGCAGCTTAGTCCAGGTCCCCTCCTACGAGCAGTACTTC. The encoded protein is CASSLVQVPSYEQYF.

V is TRBV2 and J is TRBJ1-5, with TRBD1 matching 7 bases. Losses at the gene ends were 8 bases for V and 3 bases for J; bases not matched to a gene: 4. Germline lookup yields CDR1 SNHLY and CDR2 FYNNEI. CDR3 size: 13 residues. CDR3 DNA: TGTGCCAGCCGACAGGGCGTCAATCAGCCCCAGCATTTT. Translated, it gives CASRQGVNQPQHF.

This clone has just a few counts. V and J are TRBV2 and TRBJ1-6; 8 bases fit TRBD1. In germline, CDR1 is SNHLY, CDR2 FYNNEI. V lost 6 bases to trimming and J lost 5 bases; unmatched junction nucleotides: 6. The CDR3 length is 15 residues. The CDR3 is CASRIQGANNSPLHF. The CDR3 DNA sequence: TGTGCCAGCAGGATCCAGGGGGCTAATAATTCACCCCTCCACTTT.